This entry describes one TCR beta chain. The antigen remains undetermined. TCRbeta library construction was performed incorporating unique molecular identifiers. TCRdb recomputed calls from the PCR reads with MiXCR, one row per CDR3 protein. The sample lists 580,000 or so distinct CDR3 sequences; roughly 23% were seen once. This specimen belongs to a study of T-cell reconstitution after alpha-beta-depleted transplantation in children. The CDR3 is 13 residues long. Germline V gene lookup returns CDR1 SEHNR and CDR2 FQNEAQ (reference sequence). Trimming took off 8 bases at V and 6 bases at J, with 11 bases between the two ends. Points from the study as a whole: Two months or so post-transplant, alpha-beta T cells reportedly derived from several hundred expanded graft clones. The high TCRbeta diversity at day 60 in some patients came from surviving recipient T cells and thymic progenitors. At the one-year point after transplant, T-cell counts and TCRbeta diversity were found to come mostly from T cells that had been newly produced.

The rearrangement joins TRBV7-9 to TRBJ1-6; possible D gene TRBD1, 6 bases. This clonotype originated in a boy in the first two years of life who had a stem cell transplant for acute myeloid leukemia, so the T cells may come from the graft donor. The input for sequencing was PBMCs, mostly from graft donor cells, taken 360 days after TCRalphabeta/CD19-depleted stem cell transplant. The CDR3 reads CASRGGLNSPLHF. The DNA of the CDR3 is TGTGCCAGCCGCGGGGGGCTTAATTCACCCCTCCACTTT.